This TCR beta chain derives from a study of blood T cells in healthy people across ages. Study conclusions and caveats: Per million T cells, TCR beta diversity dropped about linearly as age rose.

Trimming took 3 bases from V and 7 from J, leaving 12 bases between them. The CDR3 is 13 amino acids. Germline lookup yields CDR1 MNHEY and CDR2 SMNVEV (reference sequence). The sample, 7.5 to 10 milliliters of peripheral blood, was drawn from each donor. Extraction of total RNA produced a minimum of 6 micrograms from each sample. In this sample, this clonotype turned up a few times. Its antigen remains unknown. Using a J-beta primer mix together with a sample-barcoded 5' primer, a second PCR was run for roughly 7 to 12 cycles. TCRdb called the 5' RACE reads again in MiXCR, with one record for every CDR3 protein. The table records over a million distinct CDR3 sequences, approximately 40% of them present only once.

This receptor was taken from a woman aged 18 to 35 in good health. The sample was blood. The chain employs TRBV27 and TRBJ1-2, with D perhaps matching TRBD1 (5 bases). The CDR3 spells CASSFQGMGGYTF. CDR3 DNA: TGTGCCAGCAGTTTCCAGGGAATGGGTGGCTACACCTTC.